The next 4 T cell receptor beta chains were all read from a single sample in a study of blood T cell repertoires in COVID-19 (dated by TCRdb to 2019 to 2021). Receptor libraries were prepared by the immunoSEQ multiplex PCR assay. Here the immuneACCESS table is served through TCRdb, limited to in-frame sequences with V and J called. Missing clones are a known gap in these copies; in checked studies unresolved V genes cover under half, and the rest lacks a known reason. Here the sample has 150,000 to 200,000 clones; around 82% occur a single time. The ten biggest clones cover 9.8% of the sample. Sequenced sample: peripheral blood. These receptor sequences come from a woman of 80 years or more with acute or convalescent COVID-19.

The rearrangement joins TRBV7-9 to TRBJ1-4; 8 nucleotides match TRBD1. The CDR3 contains 16 residues. Germline CDR1 SEHNR, CDR2 FQNEAQ (reference sequence). V lost 1 base to trimming and J lost 6 bases; unmatched junction nucleotides: 7. Here the CDR3 reads CASSLVSRGRDEKLFF. CDR3 nucleotide sequence: TGTGCCAGCAGCTTAGTGAGCAGGGGGCGGGATGAAAAACTGTTTTTT.

V is TRBV28 and J is TRBJ2-2; 8 bases are a match to TRBD1. The CDR3 has 16 residues. Trimming took 7 bases from V and 0 from J; bases not matched to a gene: 7. CDR1 and CDR2 from the germline V gene are MDHEN and SYDVKM. For the CDR3, the DNA is TGTGCCAGCAACCCCTGGACAGGGACGAACACCGGGGAGCTGTTTTTT. Translation gives CASNPWTGTNTGELFF.

This chain links TRBV12-3 or TRBV12-4 with TRBJ1-4, with unresolved D. CDR3 length: 11 amino acids. Between the trimmed V and J ends, which lost 3 bases and 8 bases, there was a span of 4 bases. In nucleotides, the CDR3 is TGTGCCAGCAGTTTGAGAGAAAAACTGTTTTTT. This sequence encodes CASSLREKLFF.

The chain carries TRBV6-5 and TRBJ1-1; D might be TRBD1 (5 bases). CDR3 length: 14 amino acids. The V end was cut by 6 bases, the J end by 0 bases, with 11 bases between. The germline V gene has CDR1 MNHEY and CDR2 SVGAGI. The CDR3 bases are TGTGCCAGCAGCCCCGACAGATTGAACACTGAAGCTTTCTTT. Translating gives CASSPDRLNTEAFF.